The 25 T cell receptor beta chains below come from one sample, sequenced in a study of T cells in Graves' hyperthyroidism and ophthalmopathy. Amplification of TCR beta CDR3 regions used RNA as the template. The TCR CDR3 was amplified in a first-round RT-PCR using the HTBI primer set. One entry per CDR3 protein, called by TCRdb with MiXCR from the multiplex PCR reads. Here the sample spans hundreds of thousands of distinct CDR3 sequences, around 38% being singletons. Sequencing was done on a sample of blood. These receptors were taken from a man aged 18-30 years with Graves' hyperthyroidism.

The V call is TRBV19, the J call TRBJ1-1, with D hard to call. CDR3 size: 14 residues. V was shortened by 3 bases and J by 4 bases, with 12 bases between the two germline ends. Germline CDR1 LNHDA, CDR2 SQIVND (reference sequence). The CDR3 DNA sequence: TGTGCCAGTAGTATGGAGACGGCAATCACTGAAGCTTTCTTT. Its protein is CASSMETAITEAFF.

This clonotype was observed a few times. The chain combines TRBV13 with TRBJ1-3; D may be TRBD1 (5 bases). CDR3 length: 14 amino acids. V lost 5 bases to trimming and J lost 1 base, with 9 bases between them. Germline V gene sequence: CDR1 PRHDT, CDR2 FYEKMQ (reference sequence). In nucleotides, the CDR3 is TGTGCCAGCAGCAAGGGACTTTCTGGAAACACCATATATTTT. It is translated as CASSKGLSGNTIYF. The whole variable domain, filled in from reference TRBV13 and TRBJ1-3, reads AAGVIQSPRHLIKEKRETATLKCYPIPRHDTVYWYQQGPGQDPQFLISFYEKMQSDKGSIPDRFSAQQFSDYHSELNMSSLELGDSALYFCASSKGLSGNTIYFGEGSWLTVV.

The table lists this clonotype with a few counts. The CDR3 coding sequence is TGTGCCAGCAGTGGTGGGGGTGGCACCGGGACATACGAGCAGTACTTC. This sequence encodes CASSGGGGTGTYEQYF. The chain uses TRBV2 and TRBJ2-7, with D possibly TRBD1 on 6 matching bases. CDR1 SNHLY and CDR2 FYNNEI come from the germline V gene. Trimming removed 4 bases at V and 4 bases at J, with 20 bases between. This CDR3 is 16 amino acids long.

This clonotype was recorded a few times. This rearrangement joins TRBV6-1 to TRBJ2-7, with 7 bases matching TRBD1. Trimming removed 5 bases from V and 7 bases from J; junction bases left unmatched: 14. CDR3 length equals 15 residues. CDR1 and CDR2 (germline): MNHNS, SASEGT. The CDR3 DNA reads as TGTGCCAGCAGTCCGGGACCGGGACAGCCTGTGGAGCAGTACTTC. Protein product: CASSPGPGQPVEQYF.

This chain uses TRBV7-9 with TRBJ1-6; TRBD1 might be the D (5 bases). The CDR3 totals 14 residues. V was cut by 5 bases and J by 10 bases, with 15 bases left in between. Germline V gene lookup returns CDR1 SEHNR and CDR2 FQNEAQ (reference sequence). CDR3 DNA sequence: TGTGCCAGCAGCCTGATGCGTGGGGGGTCACCCCTCCACTTT. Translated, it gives CASSLMRGGSPLHF.

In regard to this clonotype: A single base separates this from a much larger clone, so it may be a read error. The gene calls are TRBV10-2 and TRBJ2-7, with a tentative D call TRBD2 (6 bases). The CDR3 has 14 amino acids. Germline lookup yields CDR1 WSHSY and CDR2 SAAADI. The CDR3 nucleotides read TGCGCCGGCAGGGTCGGGGGAGACCCCTACGAGCAGTACTTC. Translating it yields CAGRVGGDPYEQYF.

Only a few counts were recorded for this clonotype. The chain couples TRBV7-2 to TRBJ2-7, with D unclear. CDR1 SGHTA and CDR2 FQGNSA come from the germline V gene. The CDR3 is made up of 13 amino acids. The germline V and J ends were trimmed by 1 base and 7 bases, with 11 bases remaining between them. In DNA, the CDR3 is TGTGCCAGCAGCTTAGTTGTAGAGAGGGAGCAGTACTTC. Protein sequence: CASSLVVEREQYF.

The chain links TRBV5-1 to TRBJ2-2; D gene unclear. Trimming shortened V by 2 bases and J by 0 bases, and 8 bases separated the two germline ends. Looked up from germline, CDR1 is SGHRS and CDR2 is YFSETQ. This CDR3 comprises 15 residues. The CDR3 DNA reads TGCGCCAGCAGCTTTGGTGACTCGAACACCGGGGAGCTGTTTTTT. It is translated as CASSFGDSNTGELFF.

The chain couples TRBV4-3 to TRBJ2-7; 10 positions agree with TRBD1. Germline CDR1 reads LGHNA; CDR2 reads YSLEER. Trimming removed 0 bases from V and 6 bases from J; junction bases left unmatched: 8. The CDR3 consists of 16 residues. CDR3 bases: TGCGCCAGCAGCCAAGATATGGGGACAGGGGCCCGCGAGCAGTACTTC. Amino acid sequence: CASSQDMGTGAREQYF.

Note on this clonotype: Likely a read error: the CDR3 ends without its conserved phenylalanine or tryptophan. In DNA, the CDR3 is TGTGCCAGCAGCCCAACCGGGCCTGGCTACGAGCAGTACTCC. It yields the protein CASSPTGPGYEQYS. The chain links TRBV12-3 or TRBV12-4 to TRBJ2-7; D unresolved. This CDR3 is 14 amino acids long. V lost 6 bases, J lost 3 bases, and 15 bases lay in between.

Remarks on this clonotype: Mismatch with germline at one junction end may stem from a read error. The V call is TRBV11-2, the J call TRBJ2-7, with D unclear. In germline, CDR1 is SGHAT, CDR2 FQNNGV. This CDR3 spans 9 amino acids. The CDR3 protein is CASSFEQAF. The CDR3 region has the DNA TGTGCCAGCAGCTTCGAGCAGGCCTTC.

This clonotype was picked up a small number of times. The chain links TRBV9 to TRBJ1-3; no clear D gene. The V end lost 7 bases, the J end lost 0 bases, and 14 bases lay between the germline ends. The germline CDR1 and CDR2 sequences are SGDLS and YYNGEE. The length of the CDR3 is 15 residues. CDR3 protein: CASSQQALSGNTIYF. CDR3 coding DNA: TGTGCCAGCTCCCAGCAGGCGCTCTCTGGAAACACCATATATTTT.

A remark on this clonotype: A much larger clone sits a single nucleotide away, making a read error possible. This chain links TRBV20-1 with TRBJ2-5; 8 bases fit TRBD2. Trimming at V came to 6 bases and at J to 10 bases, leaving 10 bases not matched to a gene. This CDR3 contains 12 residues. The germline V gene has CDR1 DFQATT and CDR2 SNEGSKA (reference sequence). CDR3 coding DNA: TGCAGTGCCGGGAGGGCGATGAAGAGCCAGTACTTC. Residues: CSAGRAMKSQYF.

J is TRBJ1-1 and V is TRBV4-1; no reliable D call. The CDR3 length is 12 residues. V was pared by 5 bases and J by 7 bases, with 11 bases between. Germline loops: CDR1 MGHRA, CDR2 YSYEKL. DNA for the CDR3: TGCGCCAGCAGCAAGCACGGATTTGAAGCTTTCTTT. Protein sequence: CASSKHGFEAFF.

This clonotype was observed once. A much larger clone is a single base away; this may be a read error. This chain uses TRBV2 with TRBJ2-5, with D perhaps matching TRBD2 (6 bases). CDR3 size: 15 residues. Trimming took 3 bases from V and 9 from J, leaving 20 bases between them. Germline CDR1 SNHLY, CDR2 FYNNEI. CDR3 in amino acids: CASSERDSLKLAQYF. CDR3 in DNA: TGTGCCAGCAGTGAGAGGGACTCCCTAAAGCTGGCCCAGTACTTC.

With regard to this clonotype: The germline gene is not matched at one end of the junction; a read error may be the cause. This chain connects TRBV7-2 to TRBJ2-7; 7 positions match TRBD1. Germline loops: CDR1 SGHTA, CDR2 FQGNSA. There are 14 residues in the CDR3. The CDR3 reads CASRPRDSSYERYF. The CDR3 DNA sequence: TGTGCCAGCAGACCCCGGGACAGCTCCTACGAGCGGTACTTC. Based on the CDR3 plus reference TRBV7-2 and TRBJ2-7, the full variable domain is GAGVSQSPSNKVTEKGKDVELRCDPISGHTALYWYRQSLGQGLEFLIYFQGNSAPDKSGLPSDRFSAERTGGSVSTLTIQRTQQEDSAVYLCASRPRDSSYERYFGPGTRLTVT.

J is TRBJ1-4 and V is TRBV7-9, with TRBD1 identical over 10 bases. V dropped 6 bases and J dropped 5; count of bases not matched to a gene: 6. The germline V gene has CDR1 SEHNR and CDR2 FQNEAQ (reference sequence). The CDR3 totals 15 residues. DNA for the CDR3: TGTGCCAGCAGTGAGGAGACAGGGGGCAATGAAAAACTGTTTTTT. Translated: CASSEETGGNEKLFF.

The CDR3 coding sequence is TGTGCCAGCAGCCAGACGGCGAGCTCCTATAATTCACCCCTCCACTTT. This translates into CASSQTASSYNSPLHF. The chain links TRBV9 to TRBJ1-6; D is ambiguous. Germline loops: CDR1 SGDLS, CDR2 YYNGEE. Between the trimmed V and J ends, which lost 4 bases and 0 bases, there was a span of 11 bases. The CDR3 contains 16 residues.

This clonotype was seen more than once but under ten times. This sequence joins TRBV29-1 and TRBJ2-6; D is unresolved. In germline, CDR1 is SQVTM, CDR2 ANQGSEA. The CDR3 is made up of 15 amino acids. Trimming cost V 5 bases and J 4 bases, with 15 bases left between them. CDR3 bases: TGCAGCGTTTTTGACACCTTGCGCGGGGCCAACGTCCTGACTTTC. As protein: CSVFDTLRGANVLTF. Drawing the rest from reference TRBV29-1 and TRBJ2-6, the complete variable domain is SAVISQKPSRDICQRGTSLTIQCQVDSQVTMMFWYRQQPGQSLTLIATANQGSEATYESGFVIDKFPISRPNLTFSTLTVSNMSPEDSSIYLCSVFDTLRGANVLTFGAGSRLTVL.

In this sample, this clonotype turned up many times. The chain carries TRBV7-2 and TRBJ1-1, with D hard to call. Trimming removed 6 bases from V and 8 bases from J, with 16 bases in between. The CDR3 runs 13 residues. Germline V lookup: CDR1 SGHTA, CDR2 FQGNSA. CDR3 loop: CASRDSPGAEAFF. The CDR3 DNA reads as TGTGCCAGCAGAGATAGCCCAGGCGCGGAAGCTTTCTTT.

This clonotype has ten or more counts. CDR3 nucleotides: TGTGCCAGCTCTCCGGGACAGGACTCCTACGAGCAGTACTTC. This gives the protein CASSPGQDSYEQYF. The rearrangement links TRBV7-9 to TRBJ2-7, with 8 bases lining up with TRBD1. Unmatched junction bases numbered 6, after V lost 8 bases and J lost 0 bases. The CDR3 runs to 14 residues. Germline lookup yields CDR1 SEHNR and CDR2 FQNEAQ (reference sequence).

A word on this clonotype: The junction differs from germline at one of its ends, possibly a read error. The chain's CDR3 is CASSLQGNRPQHF. Here the CDR3 DNA reads TGTGCCAGCAGTTTACAGGGAAATCGGCCCCAGCATTTT. The chain combines TRBV12-3 or TRBV12-4 with TRBJ1-5, with D possibly being TRBD1 (5 bases). The CDR3 covers 13 residues.

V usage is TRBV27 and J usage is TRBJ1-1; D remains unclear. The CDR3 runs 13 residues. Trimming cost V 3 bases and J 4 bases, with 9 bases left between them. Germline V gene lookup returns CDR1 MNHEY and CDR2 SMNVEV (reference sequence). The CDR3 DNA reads TGTGCCAGCAGTTTTCAGGAGTTCACTGAAGCTTTCTTT. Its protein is CASSFQEFTEAFF.

DNA for the CDR3: TGTGCCAGCAGTTTCAGGGTTCCCTACGAGCAGTACTTC. It is translated as CASSFRVPYEQYF. V is TRBV28 and J is TRBJ2-7, with D perhaps TRBD1 (5 bases). CDR1 and CDR2 from the germline V gene are MDHEN and SYDVKM. The CDR3 covers 13 residues. V lost 3 bases and J 2 bases, leaving 8 bases between the germline ends. Variable domain in full (rest from reference TRBV28 and TRBJ2-7): DVKVTQSSRYLVKRTGEKVFLECVQDMDHENMFWYRQDPGLGLRLIYFSYDVKMKEKGDIPEGYSVSREKKERFSLILESASTNQTSMYLCASSFRVPYEQYFGPGTRLTVT.

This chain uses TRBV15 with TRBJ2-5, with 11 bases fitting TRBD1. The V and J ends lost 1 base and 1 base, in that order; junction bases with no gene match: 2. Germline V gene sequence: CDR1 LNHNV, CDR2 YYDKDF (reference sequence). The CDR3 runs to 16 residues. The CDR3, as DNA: TGTGCCACCAGCAGAGCGGGGACAGGGGGCCAAGAGACCCAGTACTTC. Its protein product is CATSRAGTGGQETQYF.